The clone carrying this T cell receptor beta chain was found many times. Its cognate antigen is unknown. Germline V gene lookup returns CDR1 LNHDA and CDR2 SQIVND (reference sequence). The CDR3 has 15 amino acids. V lost 3 bases and J lost 4; bases outside the gene matches: 6. The data stem from a study of cytomegalovirus exposure and HLA in healthy donors. Study-level points and caveats: Overall, 164 TCR beta chains were annotated as cytomegalovirus-associated. In a later analysis, TCR beta V- and J-gene trimming showed a link to a missense DCLRE1C variant.

The PCR was carried out with 60 Vbeta primers and 13 Jbeta primers. Authors' processing steps: An analysis that came later counted some 81 million unique TCR beta chains, 9 million to 12 million shared. Only in-frame clones appear in the TCRdb table, and some are missing; sequencing was by immunoSEQ multiplex PCR. D and trimming come from the DNA, and the V and J calls and clone size come from that table. Seen here are tens of thousands of clones, 70% to 80% observed once, and the top ten hold around 10%. The receptor was isolated from a woman between 50 and 59 years old in good health and CMV-seropositive. The source material was PBMCs. The chain employs TRBV19 and TRBJ1-1, with TRBD1 matching 9 bases. CDR3 DNA: TGTGCCAGTAGTATCCGGGACAGGGTTACCACTGAAGCTTTCTTT. This translates into CASSIRDRVTTEAFF.